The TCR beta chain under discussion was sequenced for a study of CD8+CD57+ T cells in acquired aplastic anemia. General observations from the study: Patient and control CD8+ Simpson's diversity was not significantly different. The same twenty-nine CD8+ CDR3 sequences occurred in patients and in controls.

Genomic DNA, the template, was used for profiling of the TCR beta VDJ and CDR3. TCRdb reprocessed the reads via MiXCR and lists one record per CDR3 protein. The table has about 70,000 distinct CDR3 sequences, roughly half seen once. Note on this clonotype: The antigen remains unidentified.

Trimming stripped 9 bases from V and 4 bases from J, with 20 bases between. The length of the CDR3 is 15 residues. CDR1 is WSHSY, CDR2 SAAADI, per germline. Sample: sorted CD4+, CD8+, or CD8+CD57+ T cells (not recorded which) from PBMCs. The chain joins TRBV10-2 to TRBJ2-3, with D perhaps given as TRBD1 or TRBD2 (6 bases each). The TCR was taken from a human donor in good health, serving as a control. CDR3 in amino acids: CASIRGQVGSDTQYF. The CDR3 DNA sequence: TGCGCCAGTATACGGGGGCAAGTAGGTTCAGATACGCAGTATTTT.